These T cell receptor beta chains were read from a single sample in a study of shared clonotypes between healthy human individuals. Sequencing used immunoSEQ multiplex PCR; TCRdb keeps in-frame clones, though not all of them. The sample contains approximately 340,000 clones, over 65% of which appear only once. The sequencing sample was made of memory CD4+ T cells sorted from blood. The receptors originated from a man between 25 and 39 years old in good health. Each CDR3 is given with its conserved first and last residue. A D gene is named only where the DNA matches it firmly. The size entry is marked missing in some rows and otherwise reads once, few, many or a size class.

v_call	clone_size	j_call	d_call	cdr3_aa	cdr3_nt
TRBV6-1	-	TRBJ2-3	-	CASLSLQADTQYF	TGTGCCAGCCTTTCTCTCCAGGCAGATACGCAGTATTTT
TRBV5-3	few	TRBJ1-5	TRBD1	CARSFSTGRGRRVGNQPQHF	TGTGCCAGAAGTTTTTCCACCGGCAGGGGGCGCCGGGTGGGCAATCAGCCCCAGCATTTT
TRBV28	-	TRBJ2-4	TRBD2	CASSELAGGTNIQYF	TGTGCCAGCAGTGAGCTAGCGGGAGGTACGAACATTCAGTACTTC
TRBV29-1	-	TRBJ2-7	-	CSVEDQFGRAYEQYF	TGCAGCGTTGAAGATCAATTCGGCAGGGCGTACGAGCAGTACTTC
TRBV6-5	-	TRBJ2-7	-	CASSYTRDERKYF	TGTGCCAGCAGTTACACTAGGGACGAAAGGAAATACTTC
TRBV5-1	-	TRBJ2-6	-	CASSLTAGANVLTF	TGCGCCAGCAGCTTGACAGCTGGGGCCAACGTCCTGACTTTC
TRBV4-3	-	TRBJ1-2	-	CASSVGINYGYTF	TGCGCCAGCAGCGTAGGGATTAACTATGGCTACACCTTC
TRBV11-2	-	TRBJ2-1	TRBD2	CAPRLAGVEEQFF	TGTGCCCCCAGGCTAGCGGGAGTGGAGGAGCAGTTCTTC
TRBV7-8	few	TRBJ1-4	-	CASSLGLRGAREKLFF	TGTGCCAGCAGCTTAGGTCTTCGGGGGGCCCGTGAAAAACTGTTTTTT
TRBV29-1	many	TRBJ2-3	-	CSVDTDTQYF	TGCAGCGTTGACACAGATACGCAGTATTTT
TRBV25-1	-	TRBJ1-2	-	CASSALSMGYTF	TGTGCCAGCAGTGCTCTCTCTATGGGCTACACCTTC
TRBV25-1	-	TRBJ2-7	-	CASSDSQHYEQYF	TGTGCCAGCAGTGACTCACAGCACTACGAGCAGTACTTC